This is a list of T cell receptor beta chains from one sample in a study of metastatic and nonmetastatic thyroid tumors. TCRdb re-processed the PCR reads through MiXCR. The table records some 15,000 clones, about 29% of them present only once. Sequences were obtained from tumor tissue. These receptors originate from a male donor with papillary thyroid cancer or a benign thyroid nodule (not recorded which). Some clones in this sample may be carry-over from other donors' samples. CDR3s include the opening cysteine and the closing phenylalanine or tryptophan. D genes are given only for firm matches. Size is stated for part of the rows, as once, few or many counts, or as a class when the clone is expanded.

>.|.|TRBJ1-1|TRBV20-1
TGCAGTGCTAGAAGTGAGGGTGAGATAGACACTGAAGCTTTCTTT
CSARSEGEIDTEAFF
>.|.|TRBJ2-5|TRBV5-1
TGCGCCAGCAGCCCTTCGACAGGACCCGGAGAGACCCAGTACTTC
CASSPSTGPGETQYF
>TRBD1|few|TRBJ2-7|TRBV28
TGTGCCATCATCTTTGGGGACAGAAGCTACGAGCAGTACTTC
CAIIFGDRSYEQYF
>.|.|TRBJ2-3|TRBV3-1
TGTGCCAGCAGCCCCCGTGTACCGGGGTCCACAGATACGCAGTATTTT
CASSPRVPGSTDTQYF
>.|.|TRBJ2-7|TRBV7-3
TGTGCCAGCAGCTTCGGTCCAGGGGCCTACGAGCAGTACTTC
CASSFGPGAYEQYF
>.|many|TRBJ2-2|TRBV27
TGTGCCAGCAGTTACGGGAACACCGGGGAGCTGTTTTTT
CASSYGNTGELFF
>.|medium-sized|TRBJ2-1|TRBV7-9
TGTGCCAGCAGCTTAGGAGGGACTCTCAGAGAGCAGTTCTTC
CASSLGGTLREQFF
>TRBD1|.|TRBJ1-3|TRBV20-1
TGCAGTGCTTTAACGGACAGGGTCTCTGGAAACACCATATATTTT
CSALTDRVSGNTIYF
>.|once|TRBJ1-2|TRBV20-1
TGCAGTGCTAGAGAGGGTACAGATATAGATGGCTACACCTTC
CSAREGTDIDGYTF
>.|many|TRBJ1-6|TRBV30
TGTGCCTGGAGTGTAATGGATTCACCCCTCCACTTT
CAWSVMDSPLHF
>.|.|TRBJ2-7|TRBV5-1
TGCGCCAGCAGCTTGGTTCGGGGCTCCTACGAGCAGTACTTC
CASSLVRGSYEQYF
>.|once|TRBJ1-3|TRBV12-3/TRBV12-4
TGTGCCAGCAGTTTGGGCAGGGTGATATGTAATGGAAACACCATAGATTTT
CASSLGRVICNGNTIDF
>.|many|TRBJ1-1|TRBV29-1
TGCAGCGTTGGGGGAGGGTGGGGCATGAACACTGAAGCTTTCTTT
CSVGGGWGMNTEAFF
>TRBD1|many|TRBJ1-1|TRBV6-1
TGTGCCAGCAGTAGACAGGGGAGAAGCACTGAAGCTTTCTTT
CASSRQGRSTEAFF
>.|many|TRBJ1-1|TRBV5-1
TGCGCCAGCAGCTTGGACAGTTCCGAAGCTTTCTTT
CASSLDSSEAFF
>TRBD2|few|TRBJ2-3|TRBV3-1
TGTGCCAGCAGCCTGACTAGCGGGATTAGCACAGATACGCAGTATTTT
CASSLTSGISTDTQYF
>.|many|TRBJ2-7|TRBV7-2
TGTGCCAGCAGTTTTCAGGTGTACTACGAGCAGTACTTC
CASSFQVYYEQYF